The 19 T cell receptor beta chains listed next were all sequenced from one sample in a study of cytomegalovirus exposure and HLA in healthy donors. Clones were read by immunoSEQ multiplex PCR, and TCRdb kept only the in-frame ones, dropping some. The top ten hold more than 1.2% of the sample, which has about 190,000 clones, about 82% seen once. What was sequenced was PBMCs. These receptor sequences come from a woman between 18 and 29 years old in good health and CMV-seronegative.

Regarding this clone: Other DNA sequences of this sample code for an identical CDR3. The gene calls are TRBV9 and TRBJ2-2; D remains ambiguous. V gave up 4 bases and J gave up 4 bases, with 8 bases separating them. Germline CDR1 SGDLS, CDR2 YYNGEE. This CDR3 is 13 amino acids long. The CDR3 reads CASSPSGTGELFF. As DNA, the CDR3 is TGTGCCAGCAGCCCCAGTGGCACCGGGGAGCTGTTTTTT.

V gene TRBV4-1 combines with J gene TRBJ2-7, with 9 bases that match TRBD2. V gave up 0 bases and J gave up 1 base; unmatched junction bases: 4. The CDR3 is made up of 16 amino acids. In germline, CDR1 is MGHRA, CDR2 YSYEKL. Here the CDR3 DNA reads TGCGCCAGCAGCCAAGAATCAAGCGGGAGGTCCTACGAGCAGTACTTC. Translated: CASSQESSGRSYEQYF.

To note about this clone: A read error may produce the germline difference seen at one junction end. The CDR3: CASSLAVSGTGSSLF. Here the CDR3 DNA reads TGTGCCAGCAGCTTAGCGGTTAGCGGGACGGGCTCGAGCCTCTTC. The V gene is TRBV7-9, the J gene TRBJ2-1, with TRBD2 matching over 8 bases. The CDR3 is made up of 15 amino acids. The germline V gene has CDR1 SEHNR and CDR2 FQNEAQ (reference sequence).

This clone has a single count. This rearrangement joins TRBV15 to TRBJ2-5, with 7 bases identical to TRBD1. Germline assignment: CDR1 LNHNV and CDR2 YYDKDF (reference sequence). Germline trimming cut 6 bases from V and 2 bases from J; bases unmatched to any gene: 12. CDR3 length: 16 amino acids. The CDR3 here is CATRISGQTTQETQYF. For the CDR3, the DNA is TGTGCCACCAGAATATCGGGACAGACTACACAAGAGACCCAGTACTTC.

The V and J genes are TRBV7-9 and TRBJ2-3, with 9 bases lining up with TRBD2. The CDR3 covers 18 residues. The V gene's germline CDR1 is SEHNR and CDR2 FQNEAQ (reference sequence). Unmatched junction bases numbered 13, after V lost 6 bases and J lost 0 bases. The DNA for the CDR3 is TGTGCCAGCAGAGTTCGTAGCGGGGGACCCGGGAGCACAGATACGCAGTATTTT. Protein product: CASRVRSGGPGSTDTQYF.

V usage is TRBV6-1 and J usage is TRBJ1-1; 8 bases align to TRBD1. The J segment lost 4 bases and the V segment lost 4 bases, leaving 14 bases of the junction unmatched. The CDR3 loop spans 17 amino acids. Germline lookup yields CDR1 MNHNS and CDR2 SASEGT. CDR3 residues: CASSAGQDANYFTEAFF. DNA for the CDR3: TGTGCCAGCAGTGCGGGACAGGACGCCAACTATTTCACTGAAGCTTTCTTT.

The chain is built from TRBV10-3 and TRBJ2-7; tentative D call: TRBD1 (6 bases). The CDR3 length is 13 residues. Germline V gene lookup returns CDR1 ENHRY and CDR2 SYGVKD. Trimming left V 8 bases short and J 1 base short, with 12 bases between. The CDR3: CAILRDKSYEQYF. In nucleotides, the CDR3 is TGTGCCATCCTCCGGGACAAATCCTACGAGCAGTACTTC.

The chain recombines TRBV6-1 with TRBJ2-7, with 8 bases fitting TRBD1. Trimming at V came to 7 bases and at J to 2 bases, leaving 7 bases not matched to a gene. CDR1 and CDR2 from the germline V gene are MNHNS and SASEGT. The CDR3 has 14 residues. Here the CDR3 DNA reads TGTGCCAGCACAAGACAGGGGTCCACCTACGAGCAGTACTTC. Encoded protein: CASTRQGSTYEQYF.

This sequence joins TRBV29-1 and TRBJ2-3; D is possibly TRBD1 (6 bases). Germline V gene lookup returns CDR1 SQVTM and CDR2 ANQGSEA. Trimming stripped 5 bases from V and 0 bases from J, with 21 bases between. This CDR3 contains 17 residues. The CDR3 protein is CSVRWWLGALSTDTQYF. The DNA of the CDR3 is TGCAGCGTTCGGTGGTGGCTGGGGGCTCTAAGCACAGATACGCAGTATTTT.

The rearrangement joins TRBV5-1 to TRBJ2-7; TRBD2 matches 12 bases. CDR1 is SGHRS and CDR2 is YFSETQ in the germline V gene. The V and J ends lost 1 base and 4 bases, in that order; junction bases with no gene match: 0. This CDR3 has 14 residues. Here the CDR3 reads CASSLTSGRYEQYF. As DNA, the CDR3 is TGCGCCAGCAGCTTGACTAGCGGGAGGTACGAGCAGTACTTC.

This clone was recorded once. The V and J genes are TRBV4-1 and TRBJ2-7, with 9 bases aligning to TRBD2. Trimming cost V 0 bases and J 3 bases; bases outside gene matches: 15. Germline V CDR1 and CDR2: MGHRA, YSYEKL. This CDR3 has 19 residues. The DNA for the CDR3 is TGCGCCAGCAGCCAAGATGCACCTAGCGGGGTCTCTCGGCACTACGAGCAGTACTTC. Amino acids: CASSQDAPSGVSRHYEQYF.

This clone was detected only a few times. This chain links TRBV2 with TRBJ2-7; TRBD1 might be the D (6 bases). Trimming left V 3 bases short and J 9 bases short, with 12 bases between. This CDR3 is 12 amino acids long. From germline, CDR1 is SNHLY and CDR2 FYNNEI. CDR3 amino acids: CASSETGWGQYF. As DNA, the CDR3 is TGTGCCAGCAGTGAGACAGGTTGGGGGCAGTACTTC.

The genes are TRBV25-1 and TRBJ1-2; 9 bases agree with TRBD1. This CDR3 comprises 14 residues. Germline V gene data show CDR1 as MGHDK and CDR2 as SYGVNS. Trimming at V came to 2 bases and at J to 6 bases, leaving 4 bases not matched to a gene. This CDR3 is CASSERDRVDGYTF. The DNA of the CDR3 is TGTGCCAGCAGTGAACGGGACAGGGTGGATGGCTACACCTTC.

This clone has only a few counts. The V call is TRBV9, the J call TRBJ1-3; TRBD1 is a possible D gene (6 bases). Germline CDR1 SGDLS, CDR2 YYNGEE. The V gene lost 2 bases and the J gene lost 2 bases, with 11 bases spanning the gap. The CDR3 loop spans 15 amino acids. The CDR3 spells CASSVQGQAGNTIYF. CDR3 nucleotides: TGTGCCAGCAGCGTGCAGGGGCAGGCTGGAAACACCATATATTTT.

This clone was detected once. The chain carries TRBV27 and TRBJ2-1; 8 bases line up with TRBD1. Per germline, CDR1 MNHEY and CDR2 SMNVEV (reference sequence). V was clipped by 5 bases and J by 3 bases; unmatched bases: 3. This CDR3 contains 14 residues. CDR3 nucleotides: TGTGCCAGCAGTATCGACAGGGGCTACAATGAGCAGTTCTTC. It yields the protein CASSIDRGYNEQFF.

The V call is TRBV2, the J call TRBJ1-4, with TRBD1 matching 8 bases. Per germline, CDR1 SNHLY and CDR2 FYNNEI. V shed 4 bases, J shed 0 bases, and the junction held 10 bases outside the gene matches. The CDR3 covers 18 residues. The CDR3 loop is CASSGLPGQGATNEKLFF. The CDR3 DNA follows: TGTGCCAGCAGTGGACTACCTGGACAGGGTGCAACTAATGAAAAACTGTTTTTT.

The rearrangement joins TRBV6-1 to TRBJ1-2; D is unclear. Germline CDR1 and CDR2: MNHNS and SASEGT. This CDR3 has 14 amino acids. The V end lost 2 bases, the J end lost 0 bases, and 7 bases lay between the germline ends. CDR3 protein: CASSETGANYGYTF. The CDR3 DNA reads TGTGCCAGCAGTGAAACGGGAGCTAACTATGGCTACACCTTC.

The rearrangement links TRBV7-9 to TRBJ1-1; TRBD1 might be the D (5 bases). CDR1 SEHNR and CDR2 FQNEAQ come from the germline V gene (reference sequence). V lost 5 bases to trimming and J lost 7 bases, with 14 bases between them. The CDR3 is 13 residues long. Written as DNA, the CDR3 is TGTGCCAGCAGCCCGAGCGCAGGGATTGAAGCTTTCTTT. It translates to CASSPSAGIEAFF.

V and J are TRBV6-1 and TRBJ2-1; 11 nucleotides line up with TRBD2. Per the germline V gene, CDR1 is MNHNS and CDR2 is SASEGT. This CDR3 contains 15 residues. V shed 2 bases, J shed 7 bases, and the junction held 4 bases outside the gene matches. CDR3 protein: CASSEMASGGNEQFF. CDR3 in DNA: TGTGCCAGCAGTGAAATGGCTAGCGGGGGGAATGAGCAGTTCTTC.